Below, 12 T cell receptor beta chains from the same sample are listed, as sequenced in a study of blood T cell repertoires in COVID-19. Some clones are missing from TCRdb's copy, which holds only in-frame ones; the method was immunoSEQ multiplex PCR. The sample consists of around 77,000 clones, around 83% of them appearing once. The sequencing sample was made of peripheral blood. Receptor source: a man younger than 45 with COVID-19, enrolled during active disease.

CDR3 coding DNA: TGTGCCAGCAGTTCCGGGACAGGGGGCCCAGAGACCCAGTACTTC. Protein product: CASSSGTGGPETQYF. The genes are TRBV2 and TRBJ2-5; 12 positions agree with TRBD1. CDR1 and CDR2 (germline): SNHLY, FYNNEI. Trimming cost V 5 bases and J 4 bases; bases outside gene matches: 5. This CDR3 region has 15 residues.

CDR3 amino acids: CATSRPGAGAIDTQYF. The CDR3 bases are TGTGCCACCAGCAGACCGGGCGCGGGAGCAATAGATACGCAGTATTTT. The chain combines TRBV15 with TRBJ2-3, with 7 bases matching TRBD2. There are 16 residues in the CDR3. Per the germline V gene, CDR1 is LNHNV and CDR2 is YYDKDF (reference sequence). Trimming removed 2 bases from V and 5 bases from J; junction bases left unmatched: 10.

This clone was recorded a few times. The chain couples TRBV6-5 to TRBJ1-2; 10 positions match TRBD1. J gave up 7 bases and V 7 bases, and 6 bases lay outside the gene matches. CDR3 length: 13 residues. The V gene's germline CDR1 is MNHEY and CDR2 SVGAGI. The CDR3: CASTGTGDGGYTF. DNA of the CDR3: TGTGCCAGCACCGGGACAGGGGACGGTGGCTACACCTTC.

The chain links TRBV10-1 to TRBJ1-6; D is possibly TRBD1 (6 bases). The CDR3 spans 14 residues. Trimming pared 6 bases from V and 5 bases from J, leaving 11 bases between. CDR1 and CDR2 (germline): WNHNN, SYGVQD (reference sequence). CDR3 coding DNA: TGCGCCAGCAGACCCGGACAGCATAATTCACCCCTCCACTTT. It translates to CASRPGQHNSPLHF.

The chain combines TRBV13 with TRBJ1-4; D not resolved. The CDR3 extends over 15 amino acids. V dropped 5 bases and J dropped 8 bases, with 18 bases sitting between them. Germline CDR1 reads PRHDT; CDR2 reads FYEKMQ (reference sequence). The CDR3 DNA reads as TGTGCCAGCAGCGGCGCCGGAGGGATTGAGGAAAAACTGTTTTTT. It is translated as CASSGAGGIEEKLFF.

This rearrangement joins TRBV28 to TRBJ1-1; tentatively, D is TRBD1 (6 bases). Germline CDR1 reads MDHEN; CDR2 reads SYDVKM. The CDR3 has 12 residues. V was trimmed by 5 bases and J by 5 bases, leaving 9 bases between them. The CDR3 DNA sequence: TGTGCCAGCAGTCCAGGGGTAACTGAAGCTTTCTTT. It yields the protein CASSPGVTEAFF.

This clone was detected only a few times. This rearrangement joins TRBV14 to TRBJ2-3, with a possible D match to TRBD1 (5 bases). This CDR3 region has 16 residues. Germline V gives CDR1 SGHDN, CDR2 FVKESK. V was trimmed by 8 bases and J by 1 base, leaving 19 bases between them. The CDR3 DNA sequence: TGTGCCAGCGGACATGGCAGTGGGGTAGGCACAGATACGCAGTATTTT. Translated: CASGHGSGVGTDTQYF.

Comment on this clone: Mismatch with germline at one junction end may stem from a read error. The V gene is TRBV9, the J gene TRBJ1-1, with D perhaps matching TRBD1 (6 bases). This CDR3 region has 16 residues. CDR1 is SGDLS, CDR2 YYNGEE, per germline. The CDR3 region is CASSPLGGRVKTEAFF. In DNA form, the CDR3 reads TGTGCCAGCAGCCCCTTGGGGGGGCGTGTGAAAACTGAAGCTTTCTTT.

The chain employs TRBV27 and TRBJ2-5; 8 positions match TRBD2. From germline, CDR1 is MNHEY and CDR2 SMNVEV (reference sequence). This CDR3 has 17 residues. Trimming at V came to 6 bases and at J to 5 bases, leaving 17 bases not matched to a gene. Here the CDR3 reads CASRDLSGGRSDETQYF. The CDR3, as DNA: TGTGCCAGCAGAGACCTGTCGGGCGGGAGGTCGGATGAGACCCAGTACTTC.

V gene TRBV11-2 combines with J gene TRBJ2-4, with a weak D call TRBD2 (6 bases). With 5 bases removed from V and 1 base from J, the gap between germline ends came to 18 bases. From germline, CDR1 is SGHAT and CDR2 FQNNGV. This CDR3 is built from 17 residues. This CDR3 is CASSPLLAEGAKNIQYF. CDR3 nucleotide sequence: TGTGCCAGCAGCCCTCTCTTAGCGGAGGGGGCCAAAAACATTCAGTACTTC.

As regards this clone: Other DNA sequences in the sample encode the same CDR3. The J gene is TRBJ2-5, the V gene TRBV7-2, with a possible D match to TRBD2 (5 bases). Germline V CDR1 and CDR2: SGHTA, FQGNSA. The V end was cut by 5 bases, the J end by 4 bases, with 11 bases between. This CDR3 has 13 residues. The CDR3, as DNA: TGTGCCAGCAGCCCGAGGGTTGGAGAGACCCAGTACTTC. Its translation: CASSPRVGETQYF.

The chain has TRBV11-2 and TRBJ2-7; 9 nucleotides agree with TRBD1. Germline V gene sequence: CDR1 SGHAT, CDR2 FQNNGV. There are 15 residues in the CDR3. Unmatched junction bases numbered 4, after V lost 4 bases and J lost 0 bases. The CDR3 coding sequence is TGTGCCAGCAGCTGGACAGGGGTCCTCTCCTACGAGCAGTACTTC. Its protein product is CASSWTGVLSYEQYF. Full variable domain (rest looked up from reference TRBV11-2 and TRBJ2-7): EAGVAQSPRYKIIEKRQSVAFWCNPISGHATLYWYQQILGQGPKLLIQFQNNGVVDDSQLPKDRFSAERLKGVDSTLKIQPAKLEDSAVYLCASSWTGVLSYEQYFGPGTRLTVT.